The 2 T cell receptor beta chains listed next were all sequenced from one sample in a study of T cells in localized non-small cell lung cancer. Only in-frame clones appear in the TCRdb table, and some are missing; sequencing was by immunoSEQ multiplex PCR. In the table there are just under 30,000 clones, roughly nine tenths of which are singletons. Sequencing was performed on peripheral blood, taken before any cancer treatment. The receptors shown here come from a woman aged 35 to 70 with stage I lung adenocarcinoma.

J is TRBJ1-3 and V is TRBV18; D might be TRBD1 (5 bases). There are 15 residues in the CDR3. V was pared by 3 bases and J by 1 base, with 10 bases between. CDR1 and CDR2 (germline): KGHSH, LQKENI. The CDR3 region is CASSPNQGSGNTIYF. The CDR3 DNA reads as TGTGCCAGCTCACCCAATCAGGGATCTGGAAACACCATATATTTT.

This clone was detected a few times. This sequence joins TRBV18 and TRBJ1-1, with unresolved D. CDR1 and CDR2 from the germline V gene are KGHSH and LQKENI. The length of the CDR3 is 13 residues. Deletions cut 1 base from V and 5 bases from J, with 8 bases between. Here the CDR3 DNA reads TGTGCCAGCTCACCACAAGGCGGGACTGAAGCTTTCTTT. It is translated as CASSPQGGTEAFF.